Listed here are 29 T cell receptor beta chains from one sample, sequenced in a study of glioma-infiltrating T cells after dendritic cell vaccination. The time point was: after dendritic cell vaccination, including at tumor progression/relapse. Sequencing was performed with immunoSEQ multiplex PCR; in TCRdb, only in-frame clones are kept and a portion is missing. Of roughly 100,000 clones in the sample, roughly 80% were seen once. The input for sequencing was blood, taken after dendritic cell vaccination. Receptors were obtained from a human donor with glioblastoma.

The chain is built from TRBV30 and TRBJ1-2; 9 nucleotides line up with TRBD1. J was trimmed by 6 bases and V by 3 bases; bases with no gene match: 8. Germline values: CDR1 GTSNPN, CDR2 SVGIG (reference sequence). The CDR3 has 14 amino acids. This CDR3 reads CAWRKTRQGDGYTF. For the CDR3, the DNA is TGTGCCTGGAGGAAGACTCGACAGGGGGATGGCTACACCTTC.

The chain uses TRBV7-8 and TRBJ1-1; D perhaps matches TRBD1 (5 bases). Germline V gene data show CDR1 as SGHVS and CDR2 as FQNEAQ. CDR3 length: 13 residues. Trimming shortened V by 7 bases and J by 1 base, and 10 bases separated the two germline ends. CDR3 sequence: CASNRGTNTEAFF. CDR3 DNA: TGTGCCAGCAATAGGGGAACGAACACTGAAGCTTTCTTT. The variable domain in full, completed from reference TRBV7-8 and TRBJ1-1, reads GAGVSQSPRYKVAKRGQDVALRCDPISGHVSLFWYQQALGQGPEFLTYFQNEAQLDKSGLPSDRFFAERPEGSVSTLKIQRTQQEDSAVYLCASNRGTNTEAFFGQGTRLTVV.

The chain links TRBV12-5 to TRBJ1-6; 8 bases fit TRBD1. The V gene's germline CDR1 is LGHNT and CDR2 FRNRAP. J was trimmed by 7 bases and V by 0 bases; bases with no gene match: 8. The CDR3 consists of 17 residues. CDR3 sequence (DNA): TGTGCTAGTGGTTTGGTACTGACGGGACAGGAAAATTCACCCCTCCACTTT. It specifies CASGLVLTGQENSPLHF.

The chain links TRBV7-3 to TRBJ2-2, with D hard to call. V lost 6 bases to trimming and J lost 0 bases, with 11 bases between them. The CDR3 totals 15 residues. In germline, CDR1 is SGHTA, CDR2 FQGTGA. CDR3 sequence reads: CASSPGSANTGELFF. DNA for the CDR3: TGTGCCAGCAGTCCCGGCAGCGCGAACACCGGGGAGCTGTTTTTT.

The chain combines TRBV19 with TRBJ2-7, with 8 nucleotides matching TRBD1. The CDR3 is 13 amino acids. V shed 9 bases and J 0 bases; nucleotides not matched to a gene: 4. CDR1 and CDR2 from the germline V gene are LNHDA and SQIVND (reference sequence). CDR3 protein: CASATGVSYEQYF. CDR3 DNA sequence: TGTGCCAGCGCGACAGGGGTCTCCTACGAGCAGTACTTC.

The chain couples TRBV7-9 to TRBJ1-6; a possible D gene is TRBD1 (6 bases). The V end lost 5 bases, the J end lost 7 bases, and 12 bases lay between the germline ends. Per the germline V gene, CDR1 is SEHNR and CDR2 is FQNEAQ (reference sequence). This CDR3 region has 14 residues. CDR3 protein: CASSPDRNNSPLHF. CDR3 DNA: TGTGCCAGCAGCCCAGACAGGAACAATTCACCCCTCCACTTT.

The chain is built from TRBV9 and TRBJ1-2, with TRBD1 matching over 7 bases. The CDR3 totals 15 residues. Trimming took 4 bases from V and 4 from J; bases not matched to a gene: 10. CDR1 and CDR2 (germline): SGDLS, YYNGEE. The CDR3 DNA reads as TGTGCCAGCAGCCCCGACCGGGACAGAGTCTATGGCTACACCTTC. Translated, it gives CASSPDRDRVYGYTF.

V gene TRBV5-1 combines with J gene TRBJ2-1; 11 bases match TRBD2. This CDR3 comprises 15 residues. After removal of 3 bases from V and 2 bases from J, the junction contained 1 base not matched to a gene. CDR1 and CDR2 (germline): SGHRS, YFSETQ. The CDR3 DNA follows: TGCGCCAGCAGCTCACTAGCGGGGGCCTACAATGAGCAGTTCTTC. It codes for CASSSLAGAYNEQFF. Complete variable domain (other parts from reference TRBV5-1 and TRBJ2-1): KAGVTQTPRYLIKTRGQQVTLSCSPISGHRSVSWYQQTPGQGLQFLFEYFSETQRNKGNFPGRFSGRQFSNSRSEMNVSTLELGDSALYLCASSSLAGAYNEQFFGPGTRLTVL.

CDR3 nucleotides: TGCGCCAGCAGTGAGTCCGGACAGGCCATGAACACTGAAGCTTTCTTT. This translates into CASSESGQAMNTEAFF. The gene calls are TRBV10-1 and TRBJ1-1, with 7 bases that match TRBD1. Germline V lookup: CDR1 WNHNN, CDR2 SYGVQD (reference sequence). The CDR3 consists of 16 residues. V shed 0 bases and J 0 bases; nucleotides not matched to a gene: 4.

This clone was seen repeatedly, ten times or more. The chain has TRBV7-2 and TRBJ1-2; possible D gene TRBD1, 6 bases. V was pared by 1 base and J by 7 bases, with 13 bases between. The CDR3 has 14 residues. The V gene's germline CDR1 is SGHTA and CDR2 FQGNSA. The CDR3 loop reads CASSLVGPGVGYTF. CDR3 coding DNA: TGTGCCAGCAGCTTAGTTGGTCCAGGGGTTGGCTACACCTTC.

The gene calls are TRBV11-2 and TRBJ2-1; D is uncertain. Deletions cut 5 bases from V and 3 bases from J, with 14 bases between. The germline gives CDR1 SGHAT, CDR2 FQNNGV. The CDR3 has 15 amino acids. For the CDR3, the DNA is TGTGCCAGCAGCCCGACCCGGCGCGGCTACAATGAGCAGTTCTTC. Its protein is CASSPTRRGYNEQFF.

The chain is built from TRBV14 and TRBJ1-1; D call uncertain. The V and J ends lost 3 bases and 4 bases respectively, with 15 bases between them. The germline gives CDR1 SGHDN, CDR2 FVKESK. The CDR3 extends over 15 amino acids. The CDR3 bases are TGTGCCAGCAGCCATGCCTCCGGCCGCGGCACTGAAGCTTTCTTT. Translation: CASSHASGRGTEAFF.

The chain combines TRBV5-6 with TRBJ1-1; the match to TRBD1 covers 9 bases. The CDR3 is made up of 17 amino acids. The V segment lost 0 bases and the J segment 0 bases; nucleotides outside the gene matches: 6. Germline V lookup: CDR1 SGHDT, CDR2 YYEEEE. Here the CDR3 reads CASSLAGQGNMNTEAFF. CDR3 bases: TGTGCCAGCAGCTTGGCGGGACAGGGTAACATGAACACTGAAGCTTTCTTT.

The chain carries TRBV6-1 and TRBJ1-5; 9 bases match TRBD1. The J segment lost 2 bases and the V segment lost 4 bases, leaving 12 bases of the junction unmatched. This CDR3 spans 18 amino acids. Per the germline V gene, CDR1 is MNHNS and CDR2 is SASEGT. CDR3 nucleotides: TGTGCCAGCAGTGTTTTGGGACAGGGAAGAGAAGGCAATCAGCCCCAGCATTTT. The encoded protein is CASSVLGQGREGNQPQHF.

This clone was observed a handful of times. This chain links TRBV10-3 with TRBJ2-5, with TRBD1 matching 7 bases. With V trimmed by 10 bases and J by 3 bases, 8 bases remained unmatched. Germline V CDR1 and CDR2: ENHRY, SYGVKD. There are 13 residues in the CDR3. The CDR3 DNA sequence: TGTGCCACTCAAGAGGGGACAGAAGAGACCCAGTACTTC. It specifies CATQEGTEETQYF.

The chain carries TRBV4-2 and TRBJ2-3, with TRBD2 matching over 9 bases. CDR3 length: 18 amino acids. V shed 0 bases, J shed 3 bases, and the junction held 10 bases outside the gene matches. Germline loops: CDR1 LGHNA, CDR2 YNFKEQ. DNA for the CDR3: TGTGCCAGCAGCCAAGATCTGCGAGCGGGGGGCGCTACAGATACGCAGTATTTT. Protein: CASSQDLRAGGATDTQYF.

In nucleotides, the CDR3 is TGCGCCAGCAGTACCACCGGGGGGGCTGGTTCACCCCTCCACTTT. It is translated as CASSTTGGAGSPLHF. This chain joins TRBV5-1 and TRBJ1-6; TRBD1 is a possible D gene (6 bases). Germline V CDR1 and CDR2: SGHRS, YFSETQ. Trimming removed 5 bases from V and 9 bases from J, with 18 bases in between. CDR3 length: 15 amino acids.

This clone was recorded only once. The chain joins TRBV11-2 to TRBJ1-1; TRBD1 matches 9 bases. Per the germline V gene, CDR1 is SGHAT and CDR2 is FQNNGV. CDR3 length: 16 amino acids. The J segment lost 4 bases and the V segment lost 7 bases, leaving 13 bases of the junction unmatched. The CDR3 here is CASTRSGQGGVTEAFF. The CDR3 nucleotides are TGTGCCAGCACCCGCTCGGGACAGGGTGGAGTCACTGAAGCTTTCTTT.

The rearrangement links TRBV6-1 to TRBJ2-1; 9 bases are shared with TRBD1. This CDR3 spans 14 amino acids. Per germline, CDR1 MNHNS and CDR2 SASEGT. V gave up 5 bases and J gave up 7 bases; unmatched junction bases: 6. Here the CDR3 DNA reads TGTGCCAGCAGTTCGACAGGGGGAGGGAATGAGCAGTTCTTC. It is translated as CASSSTGGGNEQFF.

The chain employs TRBV27 and TRBJ2-7; 7 bases align to TRBD1. The length of the CDR3 is 13 residues. After removal of 6 bases from V and 5 bases from J, the junction contained 7 bases not matched to a gene. Germline V CDR1 and CDR2: MNHEY, SMNVEV (reference sequence). The CDR3 DNA is TGTGCCAGCAGGGACTTTCAGGGGGACGAGCAGTACTTC. Its protein product is CASRDFQGDEQYF.

The chain combines TRBV29-1 with TRBJ2-1; 9 nucleotides agree with TRBD1. This CDR3 is 15 amino acids long. Per the germline V gene, CDR1 is SQVTM and CDR2 is ANQGSEA. V lost 6 bases to trimming and J lost 4 bases; unmatched junction nucleotides: 10. This CDR3 reads CSVGLGTGFYNEQFF. DNA for the CDR3: TGCAGCGTGGGCCTGGGGACAGGGTTTTACAATGAGCAGTTCTTC.

The rearrangement links TRBV27 to TRBJ2-2; D may be TRBD2 (6 bases). The CDR3 is 13 residues long. V was shortened by 8 bases and J by 7 bases, with 14 bases between the two germline ends. The V gene's germline CDR1 is MNHEY and CDR2 SMNVEV (reference sequence). The CDR3 is CASGGVTGGELFF. CDR3 nucleotide sequence: TGTGCCAGCGGAGGGGTGACTGGCGGGGAGCTGTTTTTT.

Here the CDR3 reads CASSPPDRNTEAFF. The DNA for the CDR3 is TGCGCCAGCAGCCCTCCGGACAGGAACACTGAAGCTTTCTTT. The rearrangement links TRBV4-3 to TRBJ1-1; D is perhaps TRBD1 (6 bases). Germline V gene data show CDR1 as LGHNA and CDR2 as YSLEER. Trimming cost V 4 bases and J 1 base, with 10 bases left between them. The CDR3 loop spans 14 amino acids.

This rearrangement joins TRBV9 to TRBJ1-1; perhaps TRBD1 as D (5 bases). The CDR3 runs to 15 residues. Trimming shortened V by 4 bases and J by 3 bases, and 16 bases separated the two germline ends. Per germline, CDR1 SGDLS and CDR2 YYNGEE. This CDR3 reads CASSPRTKMDTEAFF. CDR3 sequence (DNA): TGTGCCAGCAGCCCCCGGACAAAGATGGACACTGAAGCTTTCTTT.

V and J are TRBV5-4 and TRBJ1-1, with 9 bases lining up with TRBD1. With 0 bases clipped from V and 5 bases from J, the junction kept 2 bases outside the gene matches. This CDR3 spans 14 amino acids. CDR1 and CDR2 (germline): SGHNT, YYREEE (reference sequence). The CDR3 DNA is TGTGCCAGCAGCTTGGGACAGGGGGAGACTGAAGCTTTCTTT. Its translation: CASSLGQGETEAFF.

The chain joins TRBV19 to TRBJ2-2, with D perhaps matching TRBD1 (5 bases). The CDR3 is 16 amino acids. Germline V gives CDR1 LNHDA, CDR2 SQIVND (reference sequence). The V end was cut by 5 bases, the J end by 3 bases, with 16 bases between. CDR3 region: CASSAQGGLDTGELFF. For the CDR3, the DNA is TGTGCCAGTAGTGCGCAGGGTGGGCTGGACACCGGGGAGCTGTTTTTT.

The chain is built from TRBV7-9 and TRBJ2-7, with TRBD2 identical over 7 bases. Germline CDR1 reads SEHNR; CDR2 reads FQNEAQ (reference sequence). V shed 2 bases and J 6 bases; nucleotides not matched to a gene: 1. The CDR3 spans 12 residues. As DNA, the CDR3 is TGTGCCAGCAGCTTAACGGGGGGCGAGCAGTACTTC. Translating gives CASSLTGGEQYF.

The chain uses TRBV9 and TRBJ1-1; D gene ambiguous. V shed 1 base and J shed 0 bases, with 4 bases lying between them. CDR3 size: 13 residues. Germline V CDR1 and CDR2: SGDLS, YYNGEE. The CDR3 coding sequence is TGTGCCAGCAGCGTACAGATGAACACTGAAGCTTTCTTT. This sequence encodes CASSVQMNTEAFF.

The chain employs TRBV2 and TRBJ2-7; D remains unclear. Between the trimmed V and J ends, which lost 3 bases and 0 bases, there was a span of 9 bases. Germline CDR1 is SNHLY and CDR2 is FYNNEI. The CDR3 has 14 residues. CDR3 residues: CASSDRLSSYEQYF. The CDR3 DNA reads TGTGCCAGCAGTGACAGGTTGAGCTCCTACGAGCAGTACTTC.